This TCR beta chain came from a study of T cell responses to AZD1222 COVID-19 vaccine. TCRdb's table, derived via immunoSEQ multiplex PCR, lists solely in-frame clones and lacks some. This sample has around 120,000 clones, with more than 75% found just once. Specimen: peripheral blood, collected 28 days after the second AZD1222 dose. This receptor was obtained from an adult who received the AZD1222 COVID-19 vaccine.

The CDR3 DNA is TGTGCCAGCAGCTCCCTTACTGGGGCCAAAAACATTCAGTACTTC. Its translation is CASSSLTGAKNIQYF. The V call is TRBV7-2, the J call TRBJ2-4; D ambiguous. The germline CDR1 and CDR2 sequences are SGHTA and FQGNSA. The CDR3 extends over 15 amino acids. V was trimmed by 4 bases and J by 1 base, leaving 11 bases between them.